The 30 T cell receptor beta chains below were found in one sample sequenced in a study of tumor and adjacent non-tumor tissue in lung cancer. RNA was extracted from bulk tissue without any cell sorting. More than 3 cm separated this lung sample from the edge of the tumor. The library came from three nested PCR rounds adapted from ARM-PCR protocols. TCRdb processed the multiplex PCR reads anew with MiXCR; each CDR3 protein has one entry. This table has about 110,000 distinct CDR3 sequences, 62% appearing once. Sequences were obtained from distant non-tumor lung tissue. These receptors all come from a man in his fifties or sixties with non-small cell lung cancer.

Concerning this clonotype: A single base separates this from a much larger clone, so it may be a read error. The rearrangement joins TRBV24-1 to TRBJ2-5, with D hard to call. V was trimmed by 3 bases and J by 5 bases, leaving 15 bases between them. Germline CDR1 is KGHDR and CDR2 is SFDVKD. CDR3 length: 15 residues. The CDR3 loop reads CATSDNAQVKETQYF. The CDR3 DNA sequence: TGTGCCACCAGTGATAACGCTCAGGTGAAGGAGACCCAGTACTTC.

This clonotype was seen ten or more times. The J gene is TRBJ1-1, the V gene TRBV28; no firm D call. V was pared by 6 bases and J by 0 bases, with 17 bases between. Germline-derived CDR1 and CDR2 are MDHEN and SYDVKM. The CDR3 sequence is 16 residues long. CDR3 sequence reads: CASSPPRFRVNTEAFF. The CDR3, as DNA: TGTGCCAGCAGCCCACCACGATTTAGAGTGAACACTGAAGCTTTCTTT.

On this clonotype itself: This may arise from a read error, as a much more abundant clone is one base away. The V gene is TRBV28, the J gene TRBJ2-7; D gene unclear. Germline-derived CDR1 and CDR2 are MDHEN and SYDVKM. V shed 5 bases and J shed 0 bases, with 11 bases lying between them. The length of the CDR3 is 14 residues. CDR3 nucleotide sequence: TGTGCCAGCAGTGAAACTTTCCCCTCCTACGAGCAGTACTTC. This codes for CASSETFPSYEQYF.

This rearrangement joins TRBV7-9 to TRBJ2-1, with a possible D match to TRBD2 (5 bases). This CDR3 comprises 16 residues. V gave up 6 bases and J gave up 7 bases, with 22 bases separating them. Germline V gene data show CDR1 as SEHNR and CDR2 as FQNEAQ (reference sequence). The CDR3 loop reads CASRPISSIVPNEQFF. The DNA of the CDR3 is TGTGCCAGCAGGCCCATTTCTAGCATAGTCCCAAATGAGCAGTTCTTC.

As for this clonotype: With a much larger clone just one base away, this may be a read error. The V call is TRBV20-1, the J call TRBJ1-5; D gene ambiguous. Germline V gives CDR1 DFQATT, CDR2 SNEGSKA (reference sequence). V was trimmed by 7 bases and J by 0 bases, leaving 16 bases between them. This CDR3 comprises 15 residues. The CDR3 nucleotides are TGCAGTGGGAAGCGAATGGGCTATAGCAATCAGCCCCAGCATTTT. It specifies CSGKRMGYSNQPQHF.

Here the CDR3 DNA reads TGTGCCAGCAGTTTTTCGACGCTCCAAGAGACCCAGTACTTC. It yields the protein CASSFSTLQETQYF. This rearrangement joins TRBV28 to TRBJ2-5; no firm D call. The CDR3 is 14 residues long. V was trimmed by 3 bases and J by 1 base, leaving 9 bases between them. CDR1 and CDR2 from the germline V gene are MDHEN and SYDVKM.

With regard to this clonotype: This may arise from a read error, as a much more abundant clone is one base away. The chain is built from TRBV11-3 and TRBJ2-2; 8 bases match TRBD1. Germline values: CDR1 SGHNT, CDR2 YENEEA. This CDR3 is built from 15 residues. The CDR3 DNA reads TGTGCCTGCAGCTTAGGGGACAGGAACACCAGGGAGCTGTTTTTT. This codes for CACSLGDRNTRELFF.

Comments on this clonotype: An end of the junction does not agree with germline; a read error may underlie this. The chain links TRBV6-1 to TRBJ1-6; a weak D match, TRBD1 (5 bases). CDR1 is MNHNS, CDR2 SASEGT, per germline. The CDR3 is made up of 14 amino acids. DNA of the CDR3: TGTGCCAACCAACAGCGGGGGAAAAGTTCACCTCTCCACTTT. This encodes CANQQRGKSSPLHF.

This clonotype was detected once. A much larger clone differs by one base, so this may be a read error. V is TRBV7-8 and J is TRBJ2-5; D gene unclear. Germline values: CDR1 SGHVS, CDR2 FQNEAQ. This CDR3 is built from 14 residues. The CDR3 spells CAGSLFREGETQYF. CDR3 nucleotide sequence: TGTGCCGGCAGCTTATTCAGAGAAGGAGAGACCCAGTACTTC.

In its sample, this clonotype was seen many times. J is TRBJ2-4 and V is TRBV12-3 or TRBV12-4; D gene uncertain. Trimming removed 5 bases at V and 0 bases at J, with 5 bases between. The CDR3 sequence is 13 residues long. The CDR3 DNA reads TGTGCCAGCAGTGGCCTAGCCAAAAACATTCAGTACTTC. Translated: CASSGLAKNIQYF.

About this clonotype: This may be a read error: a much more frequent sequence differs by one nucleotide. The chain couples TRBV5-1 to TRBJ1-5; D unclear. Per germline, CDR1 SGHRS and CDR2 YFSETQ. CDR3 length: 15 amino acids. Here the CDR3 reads CDSSLDGAGNQPQHF. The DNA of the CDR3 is TGCGACAGCAGCTTGGATGGAGCGGGCAATCAGCCCCAGCATTTT.

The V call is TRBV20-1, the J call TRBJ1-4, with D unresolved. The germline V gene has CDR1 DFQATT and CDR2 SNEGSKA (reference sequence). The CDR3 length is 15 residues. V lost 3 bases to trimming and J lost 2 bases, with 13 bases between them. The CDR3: CSASSRGRTNEKLFF. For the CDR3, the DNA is TGCAGTGCTAGTAGTAGAGGGAGGACTAATGAAAAACTGTTTTTT.

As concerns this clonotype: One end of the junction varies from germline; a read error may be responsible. The CDR3 DNA is TGCGCCAGCACACGGGACAGGGTGGACACCGGGGCGCTGTTTTTT. Its protein is CASTRDRVDTGALFF. The chain has TRBV5-1 and TRBJ2-2; 9 bases align to TRBD1. The CDR3 has 15 amino acids. CDR1 is SGHRS and CDR2 is YFSETQ in the germline V gene.

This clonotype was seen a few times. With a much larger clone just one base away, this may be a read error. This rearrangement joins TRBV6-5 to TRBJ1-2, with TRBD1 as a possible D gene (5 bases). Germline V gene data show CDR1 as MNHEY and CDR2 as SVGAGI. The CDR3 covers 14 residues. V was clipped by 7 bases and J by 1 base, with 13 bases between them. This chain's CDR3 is CASKGRQLNYGYTF. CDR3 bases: TGTGCCAGCAAGGGAAGACAGCTTAACTATGGCTACACCTTC.

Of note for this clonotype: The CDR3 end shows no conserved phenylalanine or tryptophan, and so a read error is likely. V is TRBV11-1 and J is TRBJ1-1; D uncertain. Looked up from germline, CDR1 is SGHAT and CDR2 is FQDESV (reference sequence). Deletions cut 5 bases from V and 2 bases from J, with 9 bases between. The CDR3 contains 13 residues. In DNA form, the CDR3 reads TGTGCCAGCAGCCGCAACGGAAACACTGAAGCTTTCTGT. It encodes CASSRNGNTEAFC.

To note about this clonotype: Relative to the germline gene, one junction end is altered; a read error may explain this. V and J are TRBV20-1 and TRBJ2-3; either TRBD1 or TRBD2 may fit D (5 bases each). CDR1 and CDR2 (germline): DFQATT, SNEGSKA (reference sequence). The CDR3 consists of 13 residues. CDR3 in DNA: TGCAGTGCAGAGCGGTGGGGCACAGACACGCAGTATTTT. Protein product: CSAERWGTDTQYF.

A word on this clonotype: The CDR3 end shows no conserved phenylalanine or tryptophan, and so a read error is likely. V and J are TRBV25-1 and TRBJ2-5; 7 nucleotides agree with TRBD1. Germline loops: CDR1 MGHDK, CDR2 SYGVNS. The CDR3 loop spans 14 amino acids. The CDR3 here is CASGEWGTEETQYL. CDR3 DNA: TGTGCCAGCGGTGAATGGGGGACAGAAGAGACCCAGTACCTC.

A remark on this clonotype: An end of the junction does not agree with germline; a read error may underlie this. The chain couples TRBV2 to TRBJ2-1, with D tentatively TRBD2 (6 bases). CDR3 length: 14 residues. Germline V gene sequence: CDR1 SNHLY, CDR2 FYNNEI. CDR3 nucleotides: TGTGCCTGCAGTGGAACACGGGGAGGCAATGAGCAGTTCTTC. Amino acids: CACSGTRGGNEQFF.

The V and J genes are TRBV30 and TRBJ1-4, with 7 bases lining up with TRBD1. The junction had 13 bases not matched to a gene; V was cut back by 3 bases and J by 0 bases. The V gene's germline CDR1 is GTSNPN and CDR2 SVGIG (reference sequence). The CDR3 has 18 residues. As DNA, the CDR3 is TGTGCCTGGAGCCTTACATACAGGGGTGTTGCAACTAATGAAAAACTGTTTTTT. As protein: CAWSLTYRGVATNEKLFF. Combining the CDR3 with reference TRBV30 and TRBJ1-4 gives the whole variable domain SQTIHQWPATLVQPVGSPLSLECTVEGTSNPNLYWYRQAAGRGLQLLFYSVGIGQISSEVPQNLSASRPQDRQFILSSKKLLLSDSGFYLCAWSLTYRGVATNEKLFFGSGTQLSVL.

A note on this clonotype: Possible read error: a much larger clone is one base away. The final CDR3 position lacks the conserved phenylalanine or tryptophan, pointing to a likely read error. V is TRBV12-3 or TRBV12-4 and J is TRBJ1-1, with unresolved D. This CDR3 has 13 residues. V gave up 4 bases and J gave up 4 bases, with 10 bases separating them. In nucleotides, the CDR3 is TGTGCCAGCAGTTACCAACAGAGCACTGAAGCTTTCCTT. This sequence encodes CASSYQQSTEAFL.

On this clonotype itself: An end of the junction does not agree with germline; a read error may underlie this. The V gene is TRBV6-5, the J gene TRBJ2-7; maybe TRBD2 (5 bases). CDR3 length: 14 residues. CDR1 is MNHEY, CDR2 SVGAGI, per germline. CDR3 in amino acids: CASSQRRPPYEQYF. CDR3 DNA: TGTGCCAGCAGTCAGCGGCGACCCCCCTACGAGCAGTATTTC.

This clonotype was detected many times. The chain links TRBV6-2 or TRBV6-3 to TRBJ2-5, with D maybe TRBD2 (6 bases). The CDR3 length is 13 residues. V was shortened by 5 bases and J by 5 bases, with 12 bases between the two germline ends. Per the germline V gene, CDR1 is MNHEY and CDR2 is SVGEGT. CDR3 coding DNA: TGTGCCAGCAGTCGGGACTTCGGCGAGACCCAGTACTTC. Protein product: CASSRDFGETQYF.

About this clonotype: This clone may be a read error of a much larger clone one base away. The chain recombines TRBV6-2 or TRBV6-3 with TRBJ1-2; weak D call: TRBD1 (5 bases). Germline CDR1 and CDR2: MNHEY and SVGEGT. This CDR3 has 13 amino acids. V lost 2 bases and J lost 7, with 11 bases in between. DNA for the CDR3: TGTGCCAGCAGTTACGGGGCAGACGGTGGCTACACCTTC. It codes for CASSYGADGGYTF.

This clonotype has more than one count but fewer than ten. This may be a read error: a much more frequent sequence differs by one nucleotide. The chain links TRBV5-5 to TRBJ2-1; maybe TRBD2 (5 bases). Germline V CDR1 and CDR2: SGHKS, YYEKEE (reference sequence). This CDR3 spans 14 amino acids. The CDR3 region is CASSLAESYSEQFF. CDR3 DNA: TGTGCCAGCAGCTTAGCGGAGTCCTACAGTGAGCAGTTCTTC. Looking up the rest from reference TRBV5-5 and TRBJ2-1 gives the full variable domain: DAGVTQSPTHLIKTRGQQVTLRCSPISGHKSVSWYQQVLGQGPQFIFQYYEKEERGRGNFPDRFSARQFPNYSSELNVNALLLGDSALYLCASSLAESYSEQFFGPGTRLTVL.

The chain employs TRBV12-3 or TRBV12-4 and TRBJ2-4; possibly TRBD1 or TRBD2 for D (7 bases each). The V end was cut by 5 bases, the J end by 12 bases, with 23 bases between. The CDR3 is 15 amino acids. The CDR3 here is CASSTRDGRGDSQYF. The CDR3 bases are TGTGCCAGCAGTACTAGGGACGGTCGGGGGGACAGTCAGTACTTC.

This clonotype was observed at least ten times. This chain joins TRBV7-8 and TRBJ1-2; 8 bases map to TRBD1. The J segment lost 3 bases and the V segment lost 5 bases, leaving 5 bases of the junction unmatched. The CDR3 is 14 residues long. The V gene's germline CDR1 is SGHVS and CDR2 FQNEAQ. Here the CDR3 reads CASSPQTGDYGYTF. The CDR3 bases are TGTGCCAGCAGCCCACAGACAGGGGACTATGGCTACACCTTC.

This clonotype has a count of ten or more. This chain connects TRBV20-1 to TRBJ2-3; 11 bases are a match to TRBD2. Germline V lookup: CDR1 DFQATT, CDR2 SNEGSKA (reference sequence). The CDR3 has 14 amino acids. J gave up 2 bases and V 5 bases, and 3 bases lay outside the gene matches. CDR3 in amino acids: CSALTSGNTDTQYF. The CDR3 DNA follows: TGCAGTGCTCTGACTAGCGGGAACACAGATACGCAGTATTTT.

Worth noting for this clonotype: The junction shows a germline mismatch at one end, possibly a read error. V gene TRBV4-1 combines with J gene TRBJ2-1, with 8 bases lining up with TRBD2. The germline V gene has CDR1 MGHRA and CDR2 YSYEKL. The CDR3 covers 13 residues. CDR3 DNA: TGCGCCCGCAGCCGGGGCGGGGGGAATGAGCAGTTCTTC. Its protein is CARSRGGGNEQFF.

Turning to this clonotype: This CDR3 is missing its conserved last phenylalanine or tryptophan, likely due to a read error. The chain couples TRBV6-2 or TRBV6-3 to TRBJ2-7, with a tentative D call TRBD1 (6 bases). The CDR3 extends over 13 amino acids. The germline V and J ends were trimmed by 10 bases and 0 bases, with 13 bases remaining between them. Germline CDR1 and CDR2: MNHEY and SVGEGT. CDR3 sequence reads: CATNQDSSYEQYI. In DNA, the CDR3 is TGTGCCACCAACCAGGACAGCTCCTACGAGCAGTACATC.

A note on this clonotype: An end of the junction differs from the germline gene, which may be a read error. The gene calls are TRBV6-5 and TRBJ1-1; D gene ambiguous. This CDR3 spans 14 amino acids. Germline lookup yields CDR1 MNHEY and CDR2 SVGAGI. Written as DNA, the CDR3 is TGTGTCAGCATTTACTCAGGCCTGAACACTGAAGCTTTCTTT. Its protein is CVSIYSGLNTEAFF.